This T cell receptor (beta chain) appears in the sequencing data of a study of tumor-infiltrating lymphocytes in primary liver carcinoma. The CDR3 runs to 18 residues. V lost 0 bases to trimming and J lost 0 bases, with 18 bases between them. Unsorted bulk tissue of roughly 18-32 mg yielded co-extracted RNA and DNA. The patients lived with chronic HBV infection and had not yet received any treatment. Each tumor specimen held more than 85% viable tumor cells. TCR beta cDNA came from roughly 550 ng total RNA, primed with a constant-region primer. Three nested multiplex PCR rounds of slightly modified ARM-PCR generated TCR beta libraries. Investigators reported that the first two PCR rounds, at 10 cycles each, used TRBV1-TRBV30 forward primers with a C-beta reverse primer. From the multiplex PCR reads, TCRdb called clonotypes with MiXCR, one entry per CDR3 protein. The sample has 60,000 or so distinct CDR3 sequences; about two thirds are singletons.

The sequencing input was liver tumor tissue from sampling region 2. Described subset: tumor region T2, inferior pole. The sequence derives from a man aged 40-55 years with primary liver carcinoma and hepatitis B virus infection. The J gene is TRBJ2-7, the V gene TRBV12-3 or TRBV12-4; possibly TRBD1 or TRBD2 for D (5 bases each). The CDR3 nucleotides read TGTGCCAGCAGTTTAGCGCGGGCTAACAGGAGCCTCTCCTACGAGCAGTACTTC. Its translation: CASSLARANRSLSYEQYF.